Shown below are 20 T cell receptor beta chains from a single sample sequenced in a study of T cells in localized non-small cell lung cancer. TCRdb's table, derived via immunoSEQ multiplex PCR, lists solely in-frame clones and lacks some. The table includes under 35,000 clones, about 90% detected once. This specimen was peripheral blood, taken before any cancer treatment. The receptors shown here come from a female donor of 60 years or more with stage I lung adenocarcinoma.

This sequence joins TRBV5-1 and TRBJ2-7, with D maybe TRBD1 (5 bases). The V gene lost 0 bases and the J gene lost 2 bases, with 15 bases spanning the gap. There are 16 residues in the CDR3. The V gene's germline CDR1 is SGHRS and CDR2 YFSETQ. The CDR3 region is CASSLEGPHEAYEQYF. CDR3 nucleotides: TGCGCCAGCAGCTTGGAGGGGCCCCACGAAGCCTACGAGCAGTACTTC.

The V gene is TRBV12-5, the J gene TRBJ2-7; 7 bases align to TRBD1. With V trimmed by 0 bases and J by 0 bases, 11 bases remained unmatched. This CDR3 contains 18 residues. Germline V gene lookup returns CDR1 LGHNT and CDR2 FRNRAP. CDR3 sequence reads: CASGLVPKDRKTSYEQYF. As DNA, the CDR3 is TGTGCTAGTGGTTTGGTACCGAAGGACAGGAAGACCTCCTACGAGCAGTACTTC.

This rearrangement joins TRBV19 to TRBJ1-3; D unclear. Deletions cut 3 bases from V and 8 bases from J, with 14 bases between. CDR3 size: 14 residues. Germline loops: CDR1 LNHDA, CDR2 SQIVND (reference sequence). The CDR3 here is CASSMVSVGDTIYF. In DNA form, the CDR3 reads TGTGCCAGTAGTATGGTGTCCGTCGGGGACACCATATATTTT.

The chain carries TRBV9 and TRBJ2-3; 10 bases match TRBD1. Germline CDR1 is SGDLS and CDR2 is YYNGEE. There are 15 residues in the CDR3. With 6 bases clipped from V and 5 bases from J, the junction kept 9 bases outside the gene matches. The DNA for the CDR3 is TGTGCCAGCACAAGGGGGGACAGGGGCATAGATACGCAGTATTTT. It encodes CASTRGDRGIDTQYF.

The J gene is TRBJ1-2, the V gene TRBV16; 11 bases fit TRBD1. V shed 4 bases and J 8 bases; nucleotides not matched to a gene: 9. From germline, CDR1 is KGHSY and CDR2 FQNENV. The CDR3 runs 15 residues. The CDR3 DNA sequence: TGTGCCAGCAGCCCACAGGGACAGGGGGTTGGCGGCTACACCTTC. This sequence encodes CASSPQGQGVGGYTF.

The chain combines TRBV5-1 with TRBJ2-1, with unresolved D. Between the trimmed V and J ends, which lost 5 bases and 6 bases, there was a span of 12 bases. This CDR3 contains 13 residues. Looked up from germline, CDR1 is SGHRS and CDR2 is YFSETQ. The DNA of the CDR3 is TGCGCCAGCAGAGACCCCGTACCCAATGAGCAGTTCTTC. Amino acid sequence: CASRDPVPNEQFF.

The chain carries TRBV7-3 and TRBJ1-1; tentatively, D is TRBD1 (6 bases). Looked up from germline, CDR1 is SGHTA and CDR2 is FQGTGA. Trimming cost V 5 bases and J 2 bases, with 15 bases left between them. CDR3 length: 15 amino acids. The CDR3 region has the DNA TGTGCCAGCAGCCGGAATGGGGGGGCCAACACTGAAGCTTTCTTT. Translating it yields CASSRNGGANTEAFF.

J is TRBJ1-2 and V is TRBV28, with a possible D match to TRBD1 (5 bases). Germline loops: CDR1 MDHEN, CDR2 SYDVKM. The V end lost 5 bases, the J end lost 8 bases, and 15 bases lay between the germline ends. The CDR3 is 13 residues long. CDR3 nucleotides: TGTGCCAGCAGTCGCCCGGGGCGGGGCGGCTACACCTTC. Protein sequence: CASSRPGRGGYTF.

The chain links TRBV15 to TRBJ2-5; 9 positions agree with TRBD2. The germline V gene encodes CDR1 LNHNV and CDR2 YYDKDF (reference sequence). This CDR3 is 14 amino acids long. V shed 5 bases, J shed 5 bases, and the junction held 6 bases outside the gene matches. CDR3 in DNA: TGTGCCACCAGCTTGCGGGGGGGCTCGGAGACCCAGTACTTC. Encoded protein: CATSLRGGSETQYF. The whole variable domain, remainder taken from reference TRBV15 and TRBJ2-5, is DAMVIQNPRYQVTQFGKPVTLSCSQTLNHNVMYWYQQKSSQAPKLLFHYYDKDFNNEADTPDNFQSRRPNTSFCFLDIRSPGLGDTAMYLCATSLRGGSETQYFGPGTRLLVL.

The gene calls are TRBV7-9 and TRBJ2-7; D call uncertain. CDR1 and CDR2 (germline): SEHNR, FQNEAQ (reference sequence). CDR3 length: 12 residues. V dropped 1 base and J dropped 6 bases, with 7 bases sitting between them. The CDR3 loop is CASSLGAPEQYF. The CDR3 nucleotides read TGTGCCAGCAGCTTAGGGGCCCCCGAGCAGTACTTC.

This sequence joins TRBV5-1 and TRBJ2-7; 7 bases map to TRBD1. This CDR3 has 14 amino acids. Germline CDR1 reads SGHRS; CDR2 reads YFSETQ. The trim removed 4 bases at V and 2 bases at J, leaving 6 bases unmatched. CDR3 bases: TGCGCCAGCAGCACATCGGGACAGCCCTACGAGCAGTACTTC. Translation: CASSTSGQPYEQYF.

J is TRBJ1-2 and V is TRBV15, with D hard to call. Germline lookup yields CDR1 LNHNV and CDR2 YYDKDF (reference sequence). CDR3 length: 15 amino acids. V was pared by 1 base and J by 4 bases, with 13 bases between. CDR3 in amino acids: CATSRAPSTPYGYTF. CDR3 DNA sequence: TGTGCCACCAGCAGAGCCCCGTCAACCCCCTATGGCTACACCTTC.

The CDR3 sequence is CASSRPGGQTNYGYTF. DNA for the CDR3: TGTGCCAGCAGCCGACCAGGGGGCCAGACTAACTATGGCTACACCTTC. This chain uses TRBV11-2 with TRBJ1-2; 8 bases are shared with TRBD1. Trimming removed 5 bases from V and 0 bases from J; junction bases left unmatched: 8. CDR1 and CDR2 (germline): SGHAT, FQNNGV. The CDR3 sequence is 16 residues long.

This rearrangement joins TRBV6-5 to TRBJ2-7; D uncertain. The CDR3 has 13 residues. Trimming pared 7 bases from V and 3 bases from J, leaving 13 bases between. Germline V lookup: CDR1 MNHEY, CDR2 SVGAGI. The CDR3 DNA is TGTGCCAGCACCATCTCCCCAGTCTACGAGCAGTACTTC. Amino acids: CASTISPVYEQYF.

This chain uses TRBV5-1 with TRBJ2-5, with unresolved D. The CDR3 spans 15 residues. The V gene's germline CDR1 is SGHRS and CDR2 YFSETQ. With 0 bases removed from V and 2 bases from J, the gap between germline ends came to 11 bases. CDR3 sequence (DNA): TGCGCCAGCAGCTTGGGGGGTGGGGATCAAGAGACCCAGTACTTC. It translates to CASSLGGGDQETQYF.

The rearrangement uses TRBV5-1 and TRBJ2-3; no firm D call. The CDR3 covers 15 residues. Germline CDR1 reads SGHRS; CDR2 reads YFSETQ. The V end was cut by 0 bases, the J end by 2 bases, with 10 bases between. CDR3 DNA: TGCGCCAGCAGCTTGGCCGGGCATAACACAGATACGCAGTATTTT. This sequence encodes CASSLAGHNTDTQYF.

As for this clone: One end of the junction does not line up with germline, which may come from a read error. V and J are TRBV7-7 and TRBJ1-5; the D gene is possibly TRBD1 (6 bases). CDR1 is SSHAT and CDR2 is FNYEAQ in the germline V gene (reference sequence). CDR3 length: 20 residues. The CDR3 DNA reads as TGTGCTAGCAGCCTCCAGAAGCCGCGACAGGATAAATATAGCAATCAGCCCCAGCATTTT. This translates into CASSLQKPRQDKYSNQPQHF.

The chain recombines TRBV5-4 with TRBJ2-1, with D unresolved. The length of the CDR3 is 13 residues. The V gene lost 1 base and the J gene lost 3 bases, with 5 bases spanning the gap. The germline V gene encodes CDR1 SGHNT and CDR2 YYREEE (reference sequence). The CDR3 DNA reads TGTGCCAGCAGCTTGACGGACTACAATGAGCAGTTCTTC. Its translation is CASSLTDYNEQFF.

The rearrangement uses TRBV5-1 and TRBJ2-1, with TRBD1 identical over 9 bases. The CDR3 consists of 16 residues. Germline CDR1 is SGHRS and CDR2 is YFSETQ. Trimming removed 5 bases from V and 5 bases from J; junction bases left unmatched: 11. The CDR3 coding sequence is TGCGCCAGCAGGTTCCAACCGGGACAGGGTGACAATGAGCAGTTCTTC. This sequence encodes CASRFQPGQGDNEQFF.

The DNA for the CDR3 is TGCGCCAGCAGCCAAGTTGTAAACACCGGGGAGCTGTTTTTT. Translating it yields CASSQVVNTGELFF. The rearrangement uses TRBV4-3 and TRBJ2-2; no firm D call. The CDR3 runs to 14 residues. Germline V gene data show CDR1 as LGHNA and CDR2 as YSLEER. With 1 base removed from V and 2 bases from J, the gap between germline ends came to 5 bases.